Below, 28 T cell receptor beta chains from the same sample are listed, as sequenced in a study of a mutant IDH1 vaccine in newly diagnosed glioma. Time point of the sample: week 5, during vaccination. Every single dose of the vaccine, 300 ug of mutant IDH1 20-mer peptide, came with topical imiquimod. TCRdb's table, derived via immunoSEQ multiplex PCR, lists solely in-frame clones and lacks some. The repertoire holds more than 55,000 clones, with 82% as singletons. No antigen is known for these receptors. The sequences come from PBMCs, collected from a glioma patient whose treatment included an IDH1 peptide vaccine. Source of these receptors: a woman younger than 35 with glioma. Some clones in this sample may be carry-over from other donors' samples.

The V and J genes are TRBV21-1 and TRBJ2-7; the table's TRBD2 call for D was not verified on the DNA. TRBV21-1 is deemed a pseudogene. The CDR3 has 16 amino acids. CDR3 sequence (DNA): TGTGCCAGCAGCAATGAATCACGGAGGGAAACCTACGAGCAGTACTTC. Translation: CASSNESRRETYEQYF.

The chain has TRBV11-1 and TRBJ1-5; 7 bases fit TRBD1. V shed 2 bases and J 2 bases; nucleotides not matched to a gene: 6. This CDR3 spans 16 amino acids. Germline V gene data show CDR1 as SGHAT and CDR2 as FQDESV (reference sequence). The CDR3 DNA reads as TGTGCCAGCAGCTTACCCGGCACAGGGGGCAATCAGCCCCAGCATTTT. Amino acid sequence: CASSLPGTGGNQPQHF.

This clone occurred a few times. The chain carries TRBV30 and TRBJ2-7; 8 bases are a match to TRBD2. This CDR3 spans 14 amino acids. Germline V gives CDR1 GTSNPN, CDR2 SVGIG (reference sequence). Trimming removed 4 bases from V and 2 bases from J; junction bases left unmatched: 7. The CDR3 loop reads CAWTGGMGAYEQYF. DNA of the CDR3: TGTGCCTGGACGGGGGGGATGGGGGCCTACGAGCAGTACTTC.

V gene TRBV25-1 combines with J gene TRBJ1-2; 7 bases are a match to TRBD1. Per the germline V gene, CDR1 is MGHDK and CDR2 is SYGVNS. The CDR3 covers 13 residues. After removal of 2 bases from V and 3 bases from J, the junction contained 0 bases not matched to a gene. The CDR3 loop reads CASSETGDYGYTF. In DNA form, the CDR3 reads TGTGCCAGCAGTGAAACAGGGGACTATGGCTACACCTTC.

This chain joins TRBV19 and TRBJ1-1; 8 bases fit TRBD1. The CDR3 totals 17 residues. J gave up 1 base and V 2 bases, and 9 bases lay outside the gene matches. Germline-derived CDR1 and CDR2 are LNHDA and SQIVND (reference sequence). The CDR3 bases are TGTGCCAGTAGTATATCGGACAGGGTGATCGGGAACACTGAAGCTTTCTTT. It translates to CASSISDRVIGNTEAFF.

The gene calls are TRBV18 and TRBJ1-4; TRBD1 matches at 7 bases. Germline loops: CDR1 KGHSH, CDR2 LQKENI. CDR3 length: 17 residues. V lost 4 bases and J lost 5; bases outside the gene matches: 13. CDR3 in DNA: TGTGCCAGCTCACTGGCCACACCGGGACAGAAAAATGAAAAACTGTTTTTT. Translating it yields CASSLATPGQKNEKLFF. The full variable domain, its missing parts supplied by reference TRBV18 and TRBJ1-4, is NAGVMQNPRHLVRRRGQEARLRCSPMKGHSHVYWYRQLPEEGLKFMVYLQKENIIDESGMPKERFSAEFPKEGPSILRIQQVVRGDSAAYFCASSLATPGQKNEKLFFGSGTQLSVL.

The rearrangement joins TRBV27 to TRBJ2-7; D assignment may be TRBD1 or TRBD2 (5 bases each). This CDR3 region has 13 residues. Trimming removed 3 bases from V and 2 bases from J, with 8 bases in between. Germline V CDR1 and CDR2: MNHEY, SMNVEV (reference sequence). The CDR3 DNA reads TGTGCCAGCAGTTTGTGGGGGACCTACGAGCAGTACTTC. This sequence encodes CASSLWGTYEQYF.

This chain connects TRBV5-1 to TRBJ1-2, with no clear D. V was shortened by 0 bases and J by 2 bases, with 17 bases between the two germline ends. Germline loops: CDR1 SGHRS, CDR2 YFSETQ. The length of the CDR3 is 17 residues. CDR3 amino acids: CASSLGADPVQNYGYTF. CDR3 nucleotides: TGCGCCAGCAGCTTGGGCGCAGATCCTGTACAGAACTATGGCTACACCTTC.

The chain joins TRBV5-1 to TRBJ2-5; D is unclear. Germline values: CDR1 SGHRS, CDR2 YFSETQ. The length of the CDR3 is 14 residues. V dropped 6 bases and J dropped 5 bases, with 17 bases sitting between them. The chain's CDR3 is CASNFNGFGETQYF. The CDR3 DNA reads TGCGCCAGCAATTTTAATGGGTTTGGCGAGACCCAGTACTTC. The whole variable domain, filled in from reference TRBV5-1 and TRBJ2-5, reads KAGVTQTPRYLIKTRGQQVTLSCSPISGHRSVSWYQQTPGQGLQFLFEYFSETQRNKGNFPGRFSGRQFSNSRSEMNVSTLELGDSALYLCASNFNGFGETQYFGPGTRLLVL.

This chain connects TRBV7-8 to TRBJ1-5; D remains unclear. Germline CDR1 is SGHVS and CDR2 is FQNEAQ. V was shortened by 1 base and J by 5 bases, with 15 bases between the two germline ends. This CDR3 has 16 amino acids. CDR3 sequence reads: CASSLGPFATHQPQHF. CDR3 in DNA: TGTGCCAGCAGCTTAGGGCCATTCGCCACCCATCAGCCCCAGCATTTT. Drawing the rest from reference TRBV7-8 and TRBJ1-5, the complete variable domain is GAGVSQSPRYKVAKRGQDVALRCDPISGHVSLFWYQQALGQGPEFLTYFQNEAQLDKSGLPSDRFFAERPEGSVSTLKIQRTQQEDSAVYLCASSLGPFATHQPQHFGDGTRLSIL.

The J gene is TRBJ2-5, the V gene TRBV7-8; D not resolved. Looked up from germline, CDR1 is SGHVS and CDR2 is FQNEAQ. The CDR3 extends over 14 amino acids. V was pared by 4 bases and J by 3 bases, with 12 bases between. CDR3 region: CASSSLDPKETQYF. Here the CDR3 DNA reads TGTGCCAGCAGCTCTCTAGATCCCAAAGAGACCCAGTACTTC.

This chain connects TRBV18 to TRBJ1-6, with TRBD1 matching 8 bases. This CDR3 is 16 amino acids long. CDR1 is KGHSH and CDR2 is LQKENI in the germline V gene. The V gene end was trimmed by 3 bases and the J gene end by 9 bases; junction bases not matched to a gene: 10. The chain's CDR3 is CASSPLFDRGGSPLHF. DNA for the CDR3: TGTGCCAGCTCACCCCTCTTTGACAGGGGAGGTTCACCCCTCCACTTT.

This clone appeared a few times. The chain is built from TRBV29-1 and TRBJ2-1; TRBD1 is a possible D gene (5 bases). Germline CDR1 reads SQVTM; CDR2 reads ANQGSEA. Trimming stripped 4 bases from V and 9 bases from J, with 13 bases between. The CDR3 covers 12 residues. CDR3 DNA: TGCAGCGTTGTTGGGGCAGTAAGTGAGCAGTTCTTC. This sequence encodes CSVVGAVSEQFF.

The rearrangement joins TRBV27 to TRBJ1-5; tentatively, D is TRBD1 (5 bases). V shed 3 bases and J shed 1 base, with 10 bases lying between them. The germline V gene has CDR1 MNHEY and CDR2 SMNVEV (reference sequence). The CDR3 has 15 amino acids. DNA of the CDR3: TGTGCCAGCAGTTTGATGAGGGGAAGCAATCAGCCCCAGCATTTT. It is translated as CASSLMRGSNQPQHF.

This chain uses TRBV18 with TRBJ1-1, with TRBD1 as a possible D gene (5 bases). V lost 5 bases and J lost 5, with 15 bases in between. CDR1 and CDR2 (germline): KGHSH, LQKENI. The CDR3 length is 14 residues. The CDR3: CASSDYRRRTEAFF. DNA of the CDR3: TGTGCCAGCTCAGACTACAGGAGGCGGACTGAAGCTTTCTTT.

This clone was counted between two and nine times. CDR3 in amino acids: CASSDSAGELFF. The CDR3 DNA sequence: TGTGCCAGTAGTGACAGCGCTGGGGAGCTGTTTTTT. J is TRBJ2-2 and V is TRBV19; a possible D gene is TRBD1 (5 bases). Per the germline V gene, CDR1 is LNHDA and CDR2 is SQIVND (reference sequence). Trimming left V 5 bases short and J 8 bases short, with 9 bases between. The CDR3 contains 12 residues.

V is TRBV29-1 and J is TRBJ1-1; no clear D gene. Germline V gene data show CDR1 as SQVTM and CDR2 as ANQGSEA. CDR3 size: 13 residues. Trimming removed 4 bases from V and 2 bases from J, with 11 bases in between. The CDR3 DNA follows: TGCAGCGTTGCTTTGCAGGAAAACACTGAAGCTTTCTTT. It specifies CSVALQENTEAFF.

This chain connects TRBV12-5 to TRBJ1-2; 7 positions match TRBD1. The CDR3 covers 19 residues. The V gene's germline CDR1 is LGHNT and CDR2 FRNRAP. V lost 1 base, J lost 0 bases, and 14 bases stayed unmatched. CDR3 DNA sequence: TGTGCTAGTGGTTTGGCGATACGCCCGACAGGGTCCGCTAACTATGGCTACACCTTC. Translating it yields CASGLAIRPTGSANYGYTF.

This clone has a handful of counts. The J gene is TRBJ1-1, the V gene TRBV27; 7 bases map to TRBD1. This CDR3 is built from 17 residues. With 4 bases clipped from V and 5 bases from J, the junction kept 16 bases outside the gene matches. Looked up from germline, CDR1 is MNHEY and CDR2 is SMNVEV (reference sequence). The CDR3 protein is CASSSDTGAQLRTEAFF. The CDR3 DNA is TGTGCCAGCAGTTCAGATACAGGGGCCCAACTGAGGACTGAAGCTTTCTTT.

This clone has only a few counts. This chain connects TRBV10-3 to TRBJ1-1; possibly TRBD1 for D (5 bases). Germline-derived CDR1 and CDR2 are ENHRY and SYGVKD. This CDR3 has 17 amino acids. The chain's CDR3 is CATIAVTGILMNTEAFF. The CDR3 DNA sequence: TGTGCTACCATTGCTGTCACAGGAATCTTGATGAACACTGAAGCTTTCTTT.

V usage is TRBV9 and J usage is TRBJ2-3; TRBD2 agrees at 7 bases. The CDR3 runs to 19 residues. Germline V gives CDR1 SGDLS, CDR2 YYNGEE. The J segment lost 1 base and the V segment lost 1 base, leaving 15 bases of the junction unmatched. CDR3 sequence (DNA): TGTGCCAGCAGCGTAAAGGGCGGGGGAACGATACTTGGCACAGATACGCAGTATTTT. Encoded protein: CASSVKGGGTILGTDTQYF.

The V call is TRBV19, the J call TRBJ2-5; 9 bases align to TRBD1. Germline CDR1 reads LNHDA; CDR2 reads SQIVND (reference sequence). The CDR3 consists of 15 residues. With 4 bases clipped from V and 3 bases from J, the junction kept 6 bases outside the gene matches. CDR3 protein: CASSTLGQGEETQYF. DNA for the CDR3: TGTGCCAGTAGTACTTTGGGACAGGGAGAAGAGACCCAGTACTTC.

The gene calls are TRBV18 and TRBJ2-6, with TRBD1 as a possible D gene (6 bases). Trimming shortened V by 8 bases and J by 2 bases, and 16 bases separated the two germline ends. Germline V lookup: CDR1 KGHSH, CDR2 LQKENI. The CDR3 is 16 amino acids. The CDR3, as DNA: TGTGCCAGCCCCAGAACAGGGCCTACTGGGGCCAACGTCCTGACTTTC. Residues: CASPRTGPTGANVLTF.

This clone was seen once. The J gene is TRBJ1-1, the V gene TRBV5-8; D unclear. Germline CDR1 reads SGHTS; CDR2 reads YDEGEE. The CDR3 extends over 14 amino acids. Trimming took off 9 bases at V and 1 base at J, with 16 bases between the two ends. The CDR3: CATLSGRWNTEAFF. DNA of the CDR3: TGTGCCACCCTATCGGGCAGATGGAACACTGAAGCTTTCTTT.

CDR3 protein: CASSPLREGLNEQYF. CDR3 DNA: TGTGCCAGCAGCCCCCTCCGGGAGGGCCTCAACGAGCAGTACTTC. The chain combines TRBV27 with TRBJ2-7; TRBD2 agrees at 8 bases. Germline V gives CDR1 MNHEY, CDR2 SMNVEV (reference sequence). The V segment lost 6 bases and the J segment 5 bases; nucleotides outside the gene matches: 12. The CDR3 sequence is 15 residues long.

The chain has TRBV21-1 and TRBJ1-5; the DNA was not compared with TRBD1, the D call given in the table. TRBV21-1 is designated a pseudogene. The CDR3 runs 18 residues. The CDR3 reads CASSKCHTRTGRNQPQHF. As DNA, the CDR3 is TGTGCCAGCAGCAAATGCCACACCCGGACAGGGAGAAATCAGCCCCAGCATTTT.

This chain joins TRBV27 and TRBJ2-7, with D perhaps TRBD1 (5 bases). V shed 3 bases and J shed 2 bases, with 20 bases lying between them. The CDR3 extends over 17 amino acids. The germline V gene has CDR1 MNHEY and CDR2 SMNVEV (reference sequence). CDR3 region: CASSLTDLLGAPYEQYF. The CDR3 nucleotides are TGTGCCAGCAGTTTGACGGATCTGTTAGGGGCTCCCTACGAGCAGTACTTC.

V usage is TRBV27 and J usage is TRBJ1-2; 7 bases map to TRBD1. Germline trimming cut 5 bases from V and 8 bases from J; bases unmatched to any gene: 5. CDR1 and CDR2 (germline): MNHEY, SMNVEV (reference sequence). The CDR3 length is 12 residues. The CDR3 bases are TGTGCCAGCAGTGAAACAGGGGTAGGCTACACCTTC. Its protein is CASSETGVGYTF.